This T cell receptor (beta chain) was retrieved from a study of cytomegalovirus exposure and HLA in healthy donors (dated by TCRdb to the late 2010s). About the full investigation: According to a later analysis, the 120 or so validation repertoires were produced on the same platform as the roughly 700 repertoires of the first cohort. The study combined high-throughput TCR immunosequencing, statistical association of individual TCRs with disease status, and machine learning to predict cytomegalovirus infection status. The study aimed to test whether signatures of past pathogen exposure could be identified by cataloging public T cell receptors. Along with the roughly 670-subject first cohort, a separate validation cohort of some 130 different subjects was used.

Reading from cysteine to phenylalanine, the CDR3 counts 16 amino acids. Of all the DNA, just the CDR3 is kept, 48 bases in frame from base 1. From the germline V gene, CDR1 is SGHRS and CDR2 is YFSETQ. Trimming costs V 3 bases and J 4 bases, and their ends lie 17 bases apart. Separate from the roughly 650-subject first cohort, the validation cohort of roughly 130 subjects was the group to which the donors belonged. Library creation used the immunoSEQ multiplex PCR assay. As for the original processing: A statistical classification framework was developed to diagnose cytomegalovirus status using the catalog of TCR beta chain sequences. This immuneACCESS table, as held by TCRdb, lists in-frame sequences with V and J called but not all clones. Of the missing ones, under half trace to an unresolved V gene in checked studies; the others have no known cause. The V and J calls and clone size are taken from that table; D and trimming were inferred from the DNA. This sample has about 130,000 clones in its table, and approximately 90% of those were observed once. 6.2% of the sample belongs to the ten largest clones.

What the study reported, not specific to this receptor: In vitro tests confirmed that a few of the cytomegalovirus-associated TCR beta chains recognize cytomegalovirus antigens. Across donors, most TCR sequences were observed very rarely, whereas some public TCRs were present in many individuals. The authors suggested that the approach could potentially be extended to other disease states and immunological phenotypes. A later analysis lacked HLA typing for the validation cohort, so it scored co-occurrence in that cohort across all 110 or so repertoires. In both the original and validation cohorts, the classifier was reported to diagnose cytomegalovirus status with high specificity and sensitivity. Of the cluster scores, 94% were above 0 in a later analysis, which found that TCRs clustered in the first cohort also tended to co-occur in the 95 to 150 validation repertoires. In the study, approximately 160 TCR beta chains were listed as associated with cytomegalovirus.

Note on this clone: Its antigen remains undetermined. Per-base qualities were not stored, and no clone one base away is much larger.

This TCR was sampled from a woman in her thirties in good health and CMV-seropositive. Sequencing was carried out using PBMCs. The chain is assembled from TRBV5-1 and TRBJ2-1; a weak D assignment points to TRBD2 (7 bases agree). The DNA reads as follows: TGCGCCAGCAGCTCCGCGGGGGCCCTCCTATACAATGAGCAGTTCTTC. Translated, it gives CASSSAGALLYNEQFF.